The clone carrying this T cell receptor (beta chain) was observed many times. What it binds is not known. Arm-PCR with iRepertoire HTBI primers amplified the CDR3 regions for these TCR beta libraries. Each CDR3 protein is one row after TCRdb ran MiXCR on the multiplex PCR reads. The repertoire holds 600,000 to 850,000 distinct CDR3 sequences, with around 30% as singletons. The CDR3 loop spans 13 amino acids. Germline lookup yields CDR1 SGHTA and CDR2 FQGNSA. V lost 3 bases, J lost 1 base, and 6 bases lay in between. This specimen comes from a study of regulatory T cells in long-lasting Graves disease. Indicated time point: persistent/refractory GD, antithyroid drugs over 5 years with positive TRAb. Isolated PBMC RNA provided the starting material for the TCR library. Patients came through an endocrinology department, and that department was in Xi'an, China. General study findings and limits: More public clonotypes were shared by persistent patients (2,741) than by new patients (roughly 970). TRBV28, TRBJ1-2 and TRBJ2-5 were favored in persistent disease. Thyroid tissue went unstudied; only peripheral blood was examined.

This clonotype was sampled from a female donor with Graves disease. The chain joins TRBV7-2 to TRBJ1-1, with D maybe TRBD1 (5 bases). The material was peripheral blood mononuclear cells (PBMCs), obtained when the disease was refractory, from a patient treated with antithyroid drugs. CDR3 region: CASSFGTNTEAFF. The CDR3, as DNA: TGTGCCAGCAGCTTCGGGACGAACACTGAAGCTTTCTTT. Together with reference TRBV7-2 and TRBJ1-1, the CDR3 gives the full variable domain: GAGVSQSPSNKVTEKGKDVELRCDPISGHTALYWYRQSLGQGLEFLIYFQGNSAPDKSGLPSDRFSAERTGGSVSTLTIQRTQQEDSAVYLCASSFGTNTEAFFGQGTRLTVV.